This TCR beta chain was obtained from a study of identifying expanded T cells in peripheral blood. The CDR3 loop spans 14 amino acids. CDR1 and CDR2 (germline): SEHNR, FQNEAQ (reference sequence). V was cut by 3 bases and J by 3 bases, with 9 bases left in between. This clone was observed a few times. Assay: immunoSEQ multiplex PCR; the TCRdb copy retains only in-frame clones and omits some. This sample has 100,000 to 150,000 clones, with approximately 86% found just once. Source material: blood. The chain links TRBV7-9 to TRBJ1-5; D is unclear. This receptor was obtained from a person aged 18 to 75 in good health. The CDR3 region is CASSLAGNNQPQHF. CDR3 coding DNA: TGTGCCAGCAGCTTGGCAGGCAACAATCAGCCCCAGCATTTT.